This entry lists 20 T cell receptor beta chains sequenced from one sample in a study of blood T cells in healthy people across ages. A J-beta primer mix and a sample-barcoded 5' primer were used in a second PCR of about 7 to 12 cycles. Via MiXCR, TCRdb re-called the 5' RACE reads, giving one row per CDR3 protein. The repertoire consists of approximately 1,000,000 distinct CDR3 sequences, with more than 30% occurring once and the leading ten covering around 13%. Sequencing was done on a sample of blood. The receptor source for this set is a man aged 18-30 years in good health.

This clonotype was seen a handful of times. Given a much more abundant clone one base away, this may be a read error. The chain has TRBV20-1 and TRBJ2-7, with 12 bases that match TRBD2. The CDR3 is made up of 16 amino acids. The trim removed 3 bases at V and 7 bases at J, leaving 13 bases unmatched. In germline, CDR1 is DFQATT, CDR2 SNEGSKA (reference sequence). CDR3 DNA: TGCAGTGCTAGGGTCCTAGCGGGGGGGCGCTACAATGAGCAGTACTTC. It translates to CSARVLAGGRYNEQYF.

The rearrangement links TRBV6-2 or TRBV6-3 to TRBJ2-7; D is tentatively TRBD1 or TRBD2 (7 bases each). The CDR3 consists of 17 residues. Trimming shortened V by 5 bases and J by 0 bases, and 20 bases separated the two germline ends. CDR1 and CDR2 (germline): MNHEY, SVGEGT. This CDR3 is CASSLPAGGDSSYEQYF. DNA for the CDR3: TGTGCCAGCAGTCTACCCGCAGGGGGGGACAGCTCCTACGAGCAGTACTTC.

This clonotype occurred a few times. V is TRBV20-1 and J is TRBJ1-1; 7 bases agree with TRBD1. Per germline, CDR1 DFQATT and CDR2 SNEGSKA (reference sequence). This CDR3 contains 15 residues. V was clipped by 5 bases and J by 0 bases; unmatched bases: 9. Here the CDR3 DNA reads TGCAGTGCTCGCCTGACAGGGCGATTGAACACTGAAGCTTTCTTT. Its protein is CSARLTGRLNTEAFF.

This clonotype has just a few counts. The chain is built from TRBV5-1 and TRBJ2-1; D is undetermined. V was cut by 2 bases and J by 5 bases, with 14 bases left in between. The germline CDR1 and CDR2 sequences are SGHRS and YFSETQ. The CDR3 runs 15 residues. For the CDR3, the DNA is TGCGCCAGCAGCTTAAGTCCGGCAGTCGACAATGAGCAGTTCTTC. Translated, it gives CASSLSPAVDNEQFF.

The chain recombines TRBV6-5 with TRBJ1-1, with TRBD1 matching over 10 bases. Trimming cost V 0 bases and J 3 bases; bases outside gene matches: 4. This CDR3 has 16 amino acids. Germline V gene data show CDR1 as MNHEY and CDR2 as SVGAGI. The CDR3, as DNA: TGTGCCAGCAGTTACTCATTGGACAGGGGGGACACTGAAGCTTTCTTT. Translated, it gives CASSYSLDRGDTEAFF.

This clonotype has at least ten counts. The V and J genes are TRBV7-2 and TRBJ2-3, with 8 bases aligning to TRBD1. The germline gives CDR1 SGHTA, CDR2 FQGNSA. The ends lost 5 bases at V and 5 bases at J; junction bases unmatched: 3. The CDR3 runs to 13 residues. CDR3 sequence: CASSPGTGDTQYF. The CDR3 nucleotides read TGTGCCAGCAGCCCAGGGACAGGAGATACGCAGTATTTT.

This clonotype was seen more than once but under ten times. This rearrangement joins TRBV11-2 to TRBJ2-5; D might be TRBD1 (6 bases). Germline V gene data show CDR1 as SGHAT and CDR2 as FQNNGV. CDR3 length equals 15 residues. Trimming shortened V by 2 bases and J by 1 base, and 11 bases separated the two germline ends. The CDR3 is CASSLWDTFQETQYF. CDR3 nucleotides: TGTGCCAGCAGCTTATGGGACACCTTCCAAGAGACCCAGTACTTC.

This clonotype came up once. V usage is TRBV14 and J usage is TRBJ1-1, with D unresolved. This CDR3 has 13 residues. The germline V gene has CDR1 SGHDN and CDR2 FVKESK. Trimming cost V 0 bases and J 11 bases, with 13 bases left between them. CDR3 sequence (DNA): TGTGCCAGCAGCCAAGATCGGGGAATGTGGGCTTTCTTT. It yields the protein CASSQDRGMWAFF.

This clonotype appeared many times. The J gene is TRBJ1-2, the V gene TRBV12-3 or TRBV12-4; 9 nucleotides agree with TRBD1. V trimming: 4 bases; J trimming: 5 bases; junction bases outside the gene matches: 5. CDR3 size: 14 residues. The CDR3 spells CASSSTGGIYGYTF. The CDR3 DNA reads TGTGCCAGCAGTTCGACAGGGGGGATATATGGCTACACCTTC.

In this sample, this clonotype turned up a few times. V and J are TRBV20-1 and TRBJ2-3; 8 bases fit TRBD1. This CDR3 comprises 14 residues. The germline V gene encodes CDR1 DFQATT and CDR2 SNEGSKA (reference sequence). The chain's CDR3 is CSALRDRTTDTQYF. The CDR3 DNA reads TGCAGCGCGCTTCGGGACAGGACCACAGATACGCAGTATTTT.

This clonotype was detected ten times or more. This chain joins TRBV5-1 and TRBJ2-1, with D perhaps TRBD1 (5 bases). The germline V gene encodes CDR1 SGHRS and CDR2 YFSETQ. V was clipped by 2 bases and J by 6 bases, with 12 bases between them. This CDR3 contains 14 residues. The CDR3 sequence is CASSLHQQVNEQFF. DNA for the CDR3: TGCGCCAGCAGCTTACATCAACAGGTCAATGAGCAGTTCTTC. Full variable domain (missing parts from reference TRBV5-1 and TRBJ2-1): KAGVTQTPRYLIKTRGQQVTLSCSPISGHRSVSWYQQTPGQGLQFLFEYFSETQRNKGNFPGRFSGRQFSNSRSEMNVSTLELGDSALYLCASSLHQQVNEQFFGPGTRLTVL.

V gene TRBV5-6 combines with J gene TRBJ2-2; D is possibly TRBD1 (5 bases). The V end lost 0 bases, the J end lost 7 bases, and 13 bases lay between the germline ends. CDR3 length: 15 residues. Germline-derived CDR1 and CDR2 are SGHDT and YYEEEE. The CDR3 loop reads CASSLGAGPNGELFF. The CDR3 region has the DNA TGTGCCAGCAGCTTGGGTGCAGGGCCCAACGGGGAGCTGTTTTTT.

This rearrangement joins TRBV27 to TRBJ1-1, with a tentative D call TRBD1 (6 bases). The CDR3 has 13 amino acids. The V gene's germline CDR1 is MNHEY and CDR2 SMNVEV (reference sequence). Trimming took off 6 bases at V and 6 bases at J, with 14 bases between the two ends. CDR3 region: CASSHRGPPEAFF. The DNA of the CDR3 is TGTGCCAGCAGCCACCGGGGGCCCCCTGAAGCTTTCTTT.

This clonotype was counted between two and nine times. V usage is TRBV6-2 or TRBV6-3 and J usage is TRBJ1-5; no definite D call. Trimming left V 6 bases short and J 0 bases short, with 18 bases between. The CDR3 extends over 17 amino acids. Germline V lookup: CDR1 MNHEY, CDR2 SVGEGT. The CDR3: CASSQGATYYSNQPQHF. CDR3 sequence (DNA): TGTGCCAGCAGCCAAGGCGCTACATACTATAGCAATCAGCCCCAGCATTTT.

The chain links TRBV5-1 to TRBJ2-3; no clear D gene. The V and J ends lost 0 bases and 4 bases respectively, with 9 bases between them. This CDR3 comprises 14 residues. The germline V gene encodes CDR1 SGHRS and CDR2 YFSETQ. The chain's CDR3 is CASSLVGEADTQYF. The CDR3 DNA is TGCGCCAGCAGCTTGGTTGGGGAAGCAGATACGCAGTATTTT.

The CDR3 sequence is CASSELGETNTDTQYF. As DNA, the CDR3 is TGTGCCAGCAGTGAATTAGGGGAAACTAACACAGATACGCAGTATTTT. The genes are TRBV6-1 and TRBJ2-3; TRBD1 might be the D (5 bases). CDR3 length equals 16 residues. Trimming took 2 bases from V and 2 from J, leaving 14 bases between them. Per the germline V gene, CDR1 is MNHNS and CDR2 is SASEGT.

As concerns this clonotype: A single base separates this from a much larger clone, so it may be a read error. The chain uses TRBV27 and TRBJ2-7, with a weak D call TRBD2 (5 bases). The CDR3 loop spans 15 amino acids. CDR1 is MNHEY, CDR2 SMNVEV, per germline (reference sequence). With 2 bases removed from V and 4 bases from J, the gap between germline ends came to 15 bases. The chain's CDR3 is CASSLRVSDPYEQYF. CDR3 DNA: TGTGCCAGCAGTTTAAGGGTTAGCGACCCTTACGAGCAGTACTTC.

The V and J genes are TRBV7-3 and TRBJ2-7, with D perhaps given as TRBD1 or TRBD2 (5 bases each). V was cut by 5 bases and J by 7 bases, with 21 bases left in between. From germline, CDR1 is SGHTA and CDR2 FQGTGA. This CDR3 has 15 amino acids. The CDR3 region has the DNA TGTGCCAGCAGCACCGGGACCACTGACTACAATGAGCAGTACTTC. This translates into CASSTGTTDYNEQYF.

The V and J genes are TRBV7-9 and TRBJ1-1; TRBD1 aligns across 8 bases. The length of the CDR3 is 15 residues. Trimming at V came to 5 bases and at J to 2 bases, leaving 7 bases not matched to a gene. Per germline, CDR1 SEHNR and CDR2 FQNEAQ (reference sequence). The CDR3 DNA follows: TGTGCCAGCAGCGGACAGGGACAGCCCAACACTGAAGCTTTCTTT. Translation: CASSGQGQPNTEAFF.

This clonotype was seen many times. This chain connects TRBV12-3 or TRBV12-4 to TRBJ1-2; D perhaps matches TRBD1 (5 bases). The CDR3 loop spans 15 amino acids. Trimming stripped 6 bases from V and 4 bases from J, with 18 bases between. The CDR3 nucleotides are TGTGCCAGCAGCCTAAGCGGTGCCGGGACCTATGGCTACACCTTC. It yields the protein CASSLSGAGTYGYTF.